This record covers a single TCR beta chain. The sample is drawn from a study of shared clonotypes between healthy human individuals. The wider study: Aged 18 to 49, the donors were a couple of women and a few men.

Sequencing was performed with immunoSEQ multiplex PCR; in TCRdb, only in-frame clones are kept and a portion is missing. The table has about 2.5 million clones, 92% seen once. CDR3 length equals 15 residues. The germline V gene encodes CDR1 MDHEN and CDR2 SYDVKM. The sequence came from a man between 18 and 35 years old in good health. Some clones in this sample may be carry-over from other donors' samples. Sequenced input: naive CD4+ T cells from PBMCs. Subset given: CD45RA+ positively selected. V is TRBV28 and J is TRBJ2-5; D perhaps matches TRBD2 (6 bases). The end of the DNA is better explained by TRBJ2-7, so the J call may be wrong. For the CDR3, the DNA is TGTGCCAGCAAAAAAACCCCCGGGAGAAGCTACGAGCAGTACTTC. It yields the protein CASKKTPGRSYEQYF.